A single sample gave rise to the 18 T cell receptor beta chains below, sequenced in a study of OX40 agonist ivuxolimab in advanced cancers. Profiling relied on immunoSEQ multiplex PCR, and the TCRdb table lists in-frame clones only, not all of them. The table includes over 75,000 clones, around 90% detected once. The sequencing here drew on CD4+ or CD8+ T cells sorted from blood, taken in a trial of the OX40 agonist ivuxolimab. The receptor set was obtained from an adult with an advanced solid tumor such as melanoma, head and neck, liver or kidney cancer.

The V call is TRBV7-3, the J call TRBJ2-1; TRBD2 aligns across 7 bases. Trimming removed 5 bases from V and 8 bases from J; junction bases left unmatched: 12. This CDR3 has 15 residues. Germline assignment: CDR1 SGHTA and CDR2 FQGTGA. In nucleotides, the CDR3 is TGTGCCAGCAGCCGGGAGCGGGGCGGGGTCGATGAGCAGTTCTTC. This gives the protein CASSRERGGVDEQFF.

This chain joins TRBV7-2 and TRBJ2-7; 9 positions agree with TRBD2. Germline V gene data show CDR1 as SGHTA and CDR2 as FQGNSA. The CDR3 has 13 residues. The V segment lost 8 bases and the J segment 5 bases; nucleotides outside the gene matches: 7. CDR3 nucleotide sequence: TGTGCCAGCGCGCGGGGGGGCAACAACGAGCAGTACTTC. This encodes CASARGGNNEQYF. Full variable domain (outside the CDR3, taken from reference TRBV7-2 and TRBJ2-7): GAGVSQSPSNKVTEKGKDVELRCDPISGHTALYWYRQSLGQGLEFLIYFQGNSAPDKSGLPSDRFSAERTGGSVSTLTIQRTQQEDSAVYLCASARGGNNEQYFGPGTRLTVT.

V gene TRBV25-1 combines with J gene TRBJ2-1, with 8 bases fitting TRBD1. Germline V gene sequence: CDR1 MGHDK, CDR2 SYGVNS. Trimming at V came to 4 bases and at J to 7 bases, leaving 9 bases not matched to a gene. The CDR3 totals 15 residues. CDR3 DNA sequence: TGTGCCAGCAGTGGCGGACAGGGCAGAATGAATGAGCAGTTCTTC. Protein: CASSGGQGRMNEQFF.

This rearrangement joins TRBV5-1 to TRBJ1-1; D may be TRBD1 (5 bases). The V gene's germline CDR1 is SGHRS and CDR2 YFSETQ. This CDR3 is 14 amino acids long. V lost 0 bases, J lost 1 base, and 7 bases lay in between. The CDR3 reads CASSLVGANTEAFF. The CDR3 DNA is TGCGCCAGCAGCTTGGTTGGGGCGAACACTGAAGCTTTCTTT.

This clone occurred once. V gene TRBV7-9 combines with J gene TRBJ1-2; D unresolved. V was pared by 4 bases and J by 1 base, with 7 bases between. CDR1 and CDR2 (germline): SEHNR, FQNEAQ (reference sequence). The CDR3 covers 13 residues. The CDR3 loop is CASSSALNYGYTF. CDR3 in DNA: TGTGCCAGCAGCTCAGCCCTTAACTATGGCTACACCTTC. The complete variable domain, with remaining parts taken from reference TRBV7-9 and TRBJ1-2, reads DTGVSQNPRHKITKRGQNVTFRCDPISEHNRLYWYRQTLGQGPEFLTYFQNEAQLEKSRLLSDRFSAERPKGSFSTLEIQRTEQGDSAMYLCASSSALNYGYTFGSGTRLTVV.

The chain carries TRBV7-8 and TRBJ2-1; 7 bases line up with TRBD2. The trim removed 1 base at V and 4 bases at J, leaving 7 bases unmatched. This CDR3 contains 16 residues. Germline assignment: CDR1 SGHVS and CDR2 FQNEAQ. CDR3 loop: CASSLGPPGGYNEQFF. The CDR3 DNA reads TGTGCCAGCAGCTTAGGACCACCGGGGGGTTACAATGAGCAGTTCTTC.

V and J are TRBV19 and TRBJ2-1, with TRBD2 matching over 7 bases. The CDR3 is 17 residues long. With V trimmed by 6 bases and J by 0 bases, 11 bases remained unmatched. Germline V gene sequence: CDR1 LNHDA, CDR2 SQIVND (reference sequence). The CDR3 loop reads CASSLYGAGSSYNEQFF. The DNA of the CDR3 is TGTGCCAGTAGCCTATATGGAGCGGGGTCCTCCTACAATGAGCAGTTCTTC. Combining the CDR3 with reference TRBV19 and TRBJ2-1 gives the whole variable domain DGGITQSPKYLFRKEGQNVTLSCEQNLNHDAMYWYRQDPGQGLRLIYYSQIVNDFQKGDIAEGYSVSREKKESFPLTVTSAQKNPTAFYLCASSLYGAGSSYNEQFFGPGTRLTVL.

The chain carries TRBV4-3 and TRBJ1-6, with D perhaps matching TRBD1 (5 bases). Germline CDR1 reads LGHNA; CDR2 reads YSLEER. The V gene lost 2 bases and the J gene lost 9 bases, with 14 bases spanning the gap. CDR3 length: 15 residues. The CDR3 loop is CASSQSVAGGSPLHF. The CDR3 DNA sequence: TGCGCCAGCAGCCAATCCGTCGCGGGGGGTTCACCCCTCCACTTT.

This sequence joins TRBV5-1 and TRBJ2-3, with 11 bases matching TRBD2. The CDR3 is 18 amino acids. V dropped 0 bases and J dropped 0; count of bases not matched to a gene: 6. Germline values: CDR1 SGHRS, CDR2 YFSETQ. In DNA form, the CDR3 reads TGCGCCAGCAGCTTGGGTGGGACTAGCGGTACTAGCACAGATACGCAGTATTTT. Residues: CASSLGGTSGTSTDTQYF.

The V gene is TRBV2, the J gene TRBJ2-2; TRBD1 might be the D (5 bases). The V gene's germline CDR1 is SNHLY and CDR2 FYNNEI. This CDR3 is 15 amino acids long. The V end was cut by 5 bases, the J end by 0 bases, with 10 bases between. CDR3 protein: CASSSGLANTGELFF. CDR3 in DNA: TGTGCCAGCAGTTCAGGGTTAGCGAACACCGGGGAGCTGTTTTTT.

The chain uses TRBV23-1 and TRBJ1-4; 7 bases align to TRBD1. TRBV23-1 is labeled an ORF, and its function is uncertain. The CDR3 is made up of 19 amino acids. V dropped 7 bases and J dropped 0; count of bases not matched to a gene: 17. As DNA, the CDR3 is TGCGCCAGCACCCGACCGGGACAGTACCTGCTTGCAACTAATGAAAAACTGTTTTTT. Translating it yields CASTRPGQYLLATNEKLFF.

This sequence joins TRBV2 and TRBJ2-5; 14 bases are a match to TRBD2. With V trimmed by 3 bases and J by 3 bases, 0 bases remained unmatched. This CDR3 comprises 15 residues. Germline V gives CDR1 SNHLY, CDR2 FYNNEI. The CDR3 is CASSETSGREETQYF. Here the CDR3 DNA reads TGTGCCAGCAGTGAGACTAGCGGGAGGGAAGAGACCCAGTACTTC.

This clone was seen a single time. The gene calls are TRBV27 and TRBJ1-2; 8 bases agree with TRBD1. The CDR3 extends over 16 amino acids. Per the germline V gene, CDR1 is MNHEY and CDR2 is SMNVEV (reference sequence). The V segment lost 4 bases and the J segment 4 bases; nucleotides outside the gene matches: 11. CDR3 region: CASSSPRTGNSYGYTF. Here the CDR3 DNA reads TGTGCCAGCAGTTCTCCAAGGACAGGGAATTCCTATGGCTACACCTTC.

The chain uses TRBV9 and TRBJ1-4; the D gene is possibly TRBD1 (5 bases). Germline V gene lookup returns CDR1 SGDLS and CDR2 YYNGEE. V was clipped by 0 bases and J by 6 bases, with 15 bases between them. CDR3 size: 16 residues. The DNA of the CDR3 is TGTGCCAGCAGCGTAGCTGAAGGGGTTGGCTATGAAAAACTGTTTTTT. Residues: CASSVAEGVGYEKLFF.

This chain connects TRBV6-6 to TRBJ1-4; 7 positions agree with TRBD1. Trimming took 6 bases from V and 6 from J; bases not matched to a gene: 7. The CDR3 runs to 14 residues. Germline CDR1 is MNHNY and CDR2 is SVGAGI (reference sequence). CDR3 sequence reads: CASRQTGSHEKLFF. Here the CDR3 DNA reads TGTGCCAGCAGGCAGACAGGGAGTCATGAAAAACTGTTTTTT.

The chain is built from TRBV15 and TRBJ2-7; 7 positions agree with TRBD2. From germline, CDR1 is LNHNV and CDR2 YYDKDF (reference sequence). Unmatched junction bases numbered 8, after V lost 3 bases and J lost 3 bases. The CDR3 is 15 amino acids. The CDR3: CATSRGSGDVYEQYF. CDR3 nucleotide sequence: TGTGCCACCAGCAGGGGCAGCGGGGATGTCTACGAGCAGTACTTC.

The genes are TRBV9 and TRBJ1-3; D perhaps matches TRBD1 (6 bases). V dropped 3 bases and J dropped 0 bases, with 16 bases sitting between them. CDR3 length: 17 amino acids. CDR1 and CDR2 from the germline V gene are SGDLS and YYNGEE. CDR3 sequence: CASSATTGPSSGNTIYF. The CDR3 region has the DNA TGTGCCAGCAGCGCCACTACAGGGCCCAGCTCTGGAAACACCATATATTTT.

This clone was detected only a few times. The gene calls are TRBV30 and TRBJ1-6; D gene ambiguous. V was shortened by 4 bases and J by 7 bases, with 11 bases between the two germline ends. Germline V lookup: CDR1 GTSNPN, CDR2 SVGIG (reference sequence). CDR3 size: 13 residues. CDR3 sequence: CAWNPEGNSPLHF. CDR3 DNA sequence: TGTGCCTGGAACCCCGAGGGAAATTCACCCCTCCACTTT. Combining the CDR3 with reference TRBV30 and TRBJ1-6 gives the whole variable domain SQTIHQWPATLVQPVGSPLSLECTVEGTSNPNLYWYRQAAGRGLQLLFYSVGIGQISSEVPQNLSASRPQDRQFILSSKKLLLSDSGFYLCAWNPEGNSPLHFGNGTRLTVT.